The source of this T cell receptor beta chain is a study of monozygotic twins with cystic fibrosis. Generated by immunoSEQ multiplex PCR, the TCRdb table keeps only in-frame clones and is missing some. The sample lists some 30,000 clones, more than 85% occurring once. As to this clone: The target antigen is unknown.

Germline CDR1 is SQVTM and CDR2 is ANQGSEA. V was clipped by 4 bases and J by 4 bases; unmatched bases: 4. CDR3 length: 14 amino acids. Study-wide points: Monozygotic CF twins shared more identical nucleotide clonotypes than unrelated patients. In this small cohort, shared CDR3 numbers showed no association with age, concordance or disease severity.

The sequenced material came from blood. The clonotype originates from a girl aged 2-15 years with cystic fibrosis. The chain uses TRBV29-1 and TRBJ2-1; 10 bases line up with TRBD2. The CDR3 DNA sequence: TGCAGCGTTGGAAGGACTAGCGGTTACAATGAGCAGTTCTTC. Protein sequence: CSVGRTSGYNEQFF.